This TCR beta chain came from a study of OX40 agonist ivuxolimab in advanced cancers. Regarding the study as a whole: Some of the nonresponding patients also showed low levels of normalized T-cell clonal expansion.

Method: immunoSEQ multiplex PCR; TCRdb's copy keeps in-frame clones and lacks some. The table shows about 100,000 clones, with around 80% occurring only once. Notes on this clone: Its antigen is unknown.

J gave up 3 bases and V 4 bases, and 5 bases lay outside the gene matches. The CDR3 has 15 residues. Germline lookup yields CDR1 MNHEY and CDR2 SVGAGI. The timepoints at which blood was sampled were baseline, cycle 4 day 1, and cycle 7 day 1. Sequenced here: CD4+ or CD8+ T cells sorted from blood, sampled in a trial of the OX40 agonist ivuxolimab. The sequence was collected from an adult with an advanced solid tumor such as melanoma, head and neck, liver or kidney cancer. The V call is TRBV6-5, the J call TRBJ1-4; 7 positions match TRBD1. The CDR3 region is CASSFRGTANEKLFF. The CDR3 region has the DNA TGTGCCAGCAGTTTCAGGGGGACAGCTAATGAAAAACTGTTTTTT.